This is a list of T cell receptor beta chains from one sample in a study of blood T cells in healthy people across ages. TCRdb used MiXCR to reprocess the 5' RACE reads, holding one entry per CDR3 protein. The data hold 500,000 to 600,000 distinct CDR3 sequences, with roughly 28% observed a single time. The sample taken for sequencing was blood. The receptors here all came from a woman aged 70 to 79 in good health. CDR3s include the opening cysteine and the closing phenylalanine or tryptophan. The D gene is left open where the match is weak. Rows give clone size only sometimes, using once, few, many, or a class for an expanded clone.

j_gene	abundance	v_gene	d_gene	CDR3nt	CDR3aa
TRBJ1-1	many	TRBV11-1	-	TGCGCCAGCAGCTTGGCCAGATTGAACACTGAAGCTTTCTTT	CASSLARLNTEAFF
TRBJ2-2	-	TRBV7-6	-	TGTGCCAGCAGCTTCCCCACAGGGAACACCGGGGAGCTGTTTTTT	CASSFPTGNTGELFF
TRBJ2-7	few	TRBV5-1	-	TGCGCCAGCAGCTTGACGGTGGGGCAGGGTCAATACGAGCAGTACTTC	CASSLTVGQGQYEQYF
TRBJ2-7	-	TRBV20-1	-	TGCAGTGCTAGATCCGGTGGAAGGGGGAGGTCCTACGAGCAGTACTTC	CSARSGGRGRSYEQYF
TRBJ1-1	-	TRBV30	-	TGTGCCTGGGAGGGGTCACGGAACACTGAAGCTTTCTTT	CAWEGSRNTEAFF
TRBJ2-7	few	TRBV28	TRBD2	TGTGCCAGCATCTCTAGCGGGGAGTCACGCTCCTACGAGCAGTACTTC	CASISSGESRSYEQYF
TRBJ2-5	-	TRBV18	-	TGTGCCAGCTCACCACCGTGGGGGCCCGAGACCCAGTACTTC	CASSPPWGPETQYF
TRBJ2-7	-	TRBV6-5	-	TGTGCCAGCAGTTTCGGCAGGGGTTCCTACGAGCAGTACTTC	CASSFGRGSYEQYF
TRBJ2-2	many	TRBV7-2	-	TGTGCCAGCAGCGCCCTGAACACCGGGGAGCTGTTTTTT	CASSALNTGELFF
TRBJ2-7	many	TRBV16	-	TGTGCCAGCAGCCAATCAAGGGTTACCTACGAGCAGTACTTC	CASSQSRVTYEQYF
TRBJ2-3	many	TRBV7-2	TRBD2	TGTGCCAGCAGCTTAGAACTAGCGGGGGCATTCCGCCAGTATTTT	CASSLELAGAFRQYF
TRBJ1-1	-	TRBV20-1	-	TGCAGTGCTAGGGTCACTGAAGCTTTCTTT	CSARVTEAFF
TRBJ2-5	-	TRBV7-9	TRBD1	TGTGCCAGCAGCTCTGGGGAAGGGGGCACTGAGACCCAGTACTTC	CASSSGEGGTETQYF
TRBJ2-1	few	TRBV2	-	TGTGCCAGCAGTCCCGCGAGGGGATCCTACAATGAGCAGTTCTTC	CASSPARGSYNEQFF
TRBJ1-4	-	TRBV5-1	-	TGCGCCAGCGCGGACGGCAGTTCGTCCAATGAAAAACTGTTTTTT	CASADGSSSNEKLFF
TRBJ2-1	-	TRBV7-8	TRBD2	TGTGCCAGCAGCTCCGGGACTAGCGGGGGTGGCTCCTACAATGAGCAGTTCTTC	CASSSGTSGGGSYNEQFF
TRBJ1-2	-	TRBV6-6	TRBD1	TGTGCCAGCAGTCTCCACCCCGGGACAGGGGCCATTGGCTACACCTTC	CASSLHPGTGAIGYTF
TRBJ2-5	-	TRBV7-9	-	TGTGCCAGCAGCTTAGCGGGGGGAAGCATGGCGCAGTACTTC	CASSLAGGSMAQYF
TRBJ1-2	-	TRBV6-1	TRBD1	TGTGCCGGCAGTGTAAACAGGGGGCGACTTGGGCGCGGCTACACCTTC	CAGSVNRGRLGRGYTF
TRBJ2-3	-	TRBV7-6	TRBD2	TGTGCCAGCAGCTTAGGTGACGGGAGGTTGGCAGATACGCAGTATTTT	CASSLGDGRLADTQYF
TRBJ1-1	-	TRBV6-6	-	TGTGCCAGCAGCCGGACAGAAACAAACACTGAAGCTTTCTTT	CASSRTETNTEAFF
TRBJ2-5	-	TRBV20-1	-	TGCAGTGCAGAAGTTGGCGGGGCCGGGGAGACCCAGTACTTC	CSAEVGGAGETQYF
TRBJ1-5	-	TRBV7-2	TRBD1	TGTGCCAGCAGCTTAGGCGGTCAGGGGGTGCAGCCCCAGCATTTT	CASSLGGQGVQPQHF
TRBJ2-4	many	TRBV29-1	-	TGCAGCGTAGAAGTCCAAAACATTCAGTACTTC	CSVEVQNIQYF
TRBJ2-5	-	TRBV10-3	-	TGTGCCATCAGTGATTTGGGGACCCAGTACTTC	CAISDLGTQYF
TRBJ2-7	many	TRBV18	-	TGTGCCAGCTCACCTGCGGGGTACGAGCAGTACTTC	CASSPAGYEQYF
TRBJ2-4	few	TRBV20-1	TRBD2	TGCAGTGCTAGTGGCGGGGGGGTGGCCAAAAACATTCAGTACTTC	CSASGGGVAKNIQYF
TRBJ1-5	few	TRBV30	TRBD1	TGTGCCTGGAGTGTACTGGGCAGGGGGAGCAATCAGCCCCAGCATTTT	CAWSVLGRGSNQPQHF
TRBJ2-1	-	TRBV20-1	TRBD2	TGCAGTGCTAGAGATTCTAGCGGGAGGGCCTGGGGTGAGCAGTTCTTC	CSARDSSGRAWGEQFF